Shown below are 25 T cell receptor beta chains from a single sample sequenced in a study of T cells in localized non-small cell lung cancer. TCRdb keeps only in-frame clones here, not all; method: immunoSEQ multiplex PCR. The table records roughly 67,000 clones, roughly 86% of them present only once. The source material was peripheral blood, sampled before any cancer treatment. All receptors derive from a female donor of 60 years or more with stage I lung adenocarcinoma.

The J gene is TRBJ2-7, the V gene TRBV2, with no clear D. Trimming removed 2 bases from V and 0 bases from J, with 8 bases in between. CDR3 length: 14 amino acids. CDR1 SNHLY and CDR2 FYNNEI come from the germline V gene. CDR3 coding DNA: TGTGCCAGCAGTGAACGGGTCGGCTCCTACGAGCAGTACTTC. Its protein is CASSERVGSYEQYF.

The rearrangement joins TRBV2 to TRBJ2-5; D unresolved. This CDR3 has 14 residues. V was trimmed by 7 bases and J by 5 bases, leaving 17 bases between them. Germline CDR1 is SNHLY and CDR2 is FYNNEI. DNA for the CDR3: TGTGCCAGCACCAATACAGTGGGTAGGGAGACCCAGTACTTC. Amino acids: CASTNTVGRETQYF.

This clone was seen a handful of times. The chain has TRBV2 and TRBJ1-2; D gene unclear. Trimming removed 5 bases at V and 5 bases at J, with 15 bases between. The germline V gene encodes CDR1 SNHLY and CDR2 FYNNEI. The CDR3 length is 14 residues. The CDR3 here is CASSQEETRYGYTF. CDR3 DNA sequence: TGTGCCAGCAGTCAAGAGGAGACAAGATATGGCTACACCTTC.

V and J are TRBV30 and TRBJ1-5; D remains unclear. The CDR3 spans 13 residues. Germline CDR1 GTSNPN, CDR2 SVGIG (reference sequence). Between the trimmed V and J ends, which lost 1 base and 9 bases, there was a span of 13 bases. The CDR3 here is CAWSGPSGGPQHF. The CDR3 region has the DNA TGTGCCTGGAGTGGCCCATCTGGAGGGCCCCAGCATTTT.

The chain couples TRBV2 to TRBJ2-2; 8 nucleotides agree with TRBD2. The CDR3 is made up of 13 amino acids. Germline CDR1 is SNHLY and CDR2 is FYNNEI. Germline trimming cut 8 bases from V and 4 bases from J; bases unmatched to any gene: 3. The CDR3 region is CASLAGGTGELFF. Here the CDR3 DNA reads TGTGCCAGCCTGGCGGGGGGCACCGGGGAGCTGTTTTTT.

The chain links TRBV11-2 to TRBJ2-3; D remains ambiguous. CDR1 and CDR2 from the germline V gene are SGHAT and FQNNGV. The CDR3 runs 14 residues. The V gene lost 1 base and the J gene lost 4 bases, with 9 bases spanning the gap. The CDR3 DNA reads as TGTGCCAGCAGCTTAGTAGGGTTCGCAGATACGCAGTATTTT. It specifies CASSLVGFADTQYF.

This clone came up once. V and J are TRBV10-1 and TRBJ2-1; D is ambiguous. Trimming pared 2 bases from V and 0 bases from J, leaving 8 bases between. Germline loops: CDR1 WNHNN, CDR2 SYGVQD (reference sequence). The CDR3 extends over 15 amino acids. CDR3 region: CASSELLGSYNEQFF. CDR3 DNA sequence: TGCGCCAGCAGTGAGCTGCTGGGCTCCTACAATGAGCAGTTCTTC.

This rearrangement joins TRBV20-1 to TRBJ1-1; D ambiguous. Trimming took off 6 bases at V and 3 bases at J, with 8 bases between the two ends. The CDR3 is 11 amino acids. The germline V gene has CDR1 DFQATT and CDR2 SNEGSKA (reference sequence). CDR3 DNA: TGCAGTGCGGCATTCTACACTGAAGCTTTCTTT. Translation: CSAAFYTEAFF.

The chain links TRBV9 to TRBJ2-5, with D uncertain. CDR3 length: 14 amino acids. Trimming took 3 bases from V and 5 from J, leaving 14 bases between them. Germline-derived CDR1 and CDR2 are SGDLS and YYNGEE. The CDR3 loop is CASSASHTRETQYF. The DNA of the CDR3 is TGTGCCAGCAGCGCCAGTCATACGCGGGAGACCCAGTACTTC.

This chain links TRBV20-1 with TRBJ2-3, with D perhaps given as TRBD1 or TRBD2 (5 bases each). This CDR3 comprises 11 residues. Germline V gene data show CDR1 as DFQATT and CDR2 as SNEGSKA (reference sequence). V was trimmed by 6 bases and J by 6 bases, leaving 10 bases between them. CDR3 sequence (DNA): TGCAGTGCCGGTTGGGGGGATACGCAGTATTTT. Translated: CSAGWGDTQYF.

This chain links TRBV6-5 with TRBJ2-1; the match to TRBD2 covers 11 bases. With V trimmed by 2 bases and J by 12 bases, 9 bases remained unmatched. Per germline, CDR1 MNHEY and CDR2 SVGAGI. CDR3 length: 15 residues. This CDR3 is CASSYLLAGATVQFF. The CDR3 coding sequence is TGTGCCAGCAGTTACCTACTAGCGGGAGCTACGGTGCAGTTCTTC.

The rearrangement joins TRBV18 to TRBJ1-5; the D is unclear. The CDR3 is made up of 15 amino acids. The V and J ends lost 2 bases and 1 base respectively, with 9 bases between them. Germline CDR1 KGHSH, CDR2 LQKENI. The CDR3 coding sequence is TGTGCCAGCTCACCATCGACGGCAAGCAATCAGCCCCAGCATTTT. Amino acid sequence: CASSPSTASNQPQHF.

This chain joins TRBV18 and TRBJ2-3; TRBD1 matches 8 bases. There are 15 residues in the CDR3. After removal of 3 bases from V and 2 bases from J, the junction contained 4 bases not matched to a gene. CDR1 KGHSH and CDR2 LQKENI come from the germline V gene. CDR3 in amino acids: CASSPQGATTDTQYF. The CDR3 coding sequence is TGTGCCAGCTCACCGCAGGGGGCTACCACAGATACGCAGTATTTT. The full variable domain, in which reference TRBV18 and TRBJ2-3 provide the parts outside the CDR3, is NAGVMQNPRHLVRRRGQEARLRCSPMKGHSHVYWYRQLPEEGLKFMVYLQKENIIDESGMPKERFSAEFPKEGPSILRIQQVVRGDSAAYFCASSPQGATTDTQYFGPGTRLTVL.

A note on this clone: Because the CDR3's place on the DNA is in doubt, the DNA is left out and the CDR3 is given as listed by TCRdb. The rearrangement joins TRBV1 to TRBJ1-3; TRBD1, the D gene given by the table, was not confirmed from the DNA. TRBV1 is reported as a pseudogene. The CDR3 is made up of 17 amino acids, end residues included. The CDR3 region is CTSSQEFAQGAENTIYF.

The CDR3 reads CASNPWGRAEDTQYF. CDR3 sequence (DNA): TGTGCCAGCAACCCGTGGGGAAGGGCGGAAGATACGCAGTATTTT. The chain employs TRBV27 and TRBJ2-3; D is unresolved. V was pared by 7 bases and J by 5 bases, with 19 bases between. Germline CDR1 MNHEY, CDR2 SMNVEV (reference sequence). This CDR3 comprises 15 residues.

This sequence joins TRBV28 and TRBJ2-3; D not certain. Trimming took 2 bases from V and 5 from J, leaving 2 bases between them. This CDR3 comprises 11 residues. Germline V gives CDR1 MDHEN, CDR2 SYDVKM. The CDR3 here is CASSLGDTQYF. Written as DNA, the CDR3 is TGTGCCAGCAGTTTAGGAGATACGCAGTATTTT.

The CDR3 is CASRKSDTEAFF. The CDR3 bases are TGTGCCAGCAGAAAATCGGACACTGAAGCTTTCTTT. The V call is TRBV6-5, the J call TRBJ1-1; D gene ambiguous. The CDR3 is made up of 12 amino acids. Germline V CDR1 and CDR2: MNHEY, SVGAGI. V was shortened by 6 bases and J by 3 bases, with 8 bases between the two germline ends.

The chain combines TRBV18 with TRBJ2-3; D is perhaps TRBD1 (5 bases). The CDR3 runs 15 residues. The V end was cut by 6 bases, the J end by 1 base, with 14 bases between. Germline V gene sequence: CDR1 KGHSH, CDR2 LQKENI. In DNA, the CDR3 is TGTGCCAGCTCCCGCGTAGGGGCCGGCACAGATACGCAGTATTTT. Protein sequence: CASSRVGAGTDTQYF. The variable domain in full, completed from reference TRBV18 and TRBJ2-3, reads NAGVMQNPRHLVRRRGQEARLRCSPMKGHSHVYWYRQLPEEGLKFMVYLQKENIIDESGMPKERFSAEFPKEGPSILRIQQVVRGDSAAYFCASSRVGAGTDTQYFGPGTRLTVL.

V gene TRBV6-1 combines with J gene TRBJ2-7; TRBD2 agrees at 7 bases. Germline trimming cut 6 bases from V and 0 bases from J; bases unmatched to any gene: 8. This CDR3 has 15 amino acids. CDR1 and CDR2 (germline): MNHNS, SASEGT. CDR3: CASSPWRGSSYEQYF. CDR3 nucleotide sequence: TGTGCCAGCAGCCCCTGGCGGGGGAGCTCCTACGAGCAGTACTTC.

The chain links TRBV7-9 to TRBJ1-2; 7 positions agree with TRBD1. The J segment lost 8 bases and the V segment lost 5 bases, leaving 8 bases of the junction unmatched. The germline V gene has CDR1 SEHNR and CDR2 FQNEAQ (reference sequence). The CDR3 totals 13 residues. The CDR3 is CASSARQGYGYTF. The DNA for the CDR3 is TGTGCCAGCAGCGCCCGACAGGGCTACGGCTACACCTTC.

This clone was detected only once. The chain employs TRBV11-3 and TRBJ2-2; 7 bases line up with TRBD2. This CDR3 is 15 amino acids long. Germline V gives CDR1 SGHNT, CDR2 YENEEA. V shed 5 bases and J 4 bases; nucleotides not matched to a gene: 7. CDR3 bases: TGTGCCAGCAGCCGACTAGCTGGTCCCACCGGGGAGCTGTTTTTT. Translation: CASSRLAGPTGELFF.

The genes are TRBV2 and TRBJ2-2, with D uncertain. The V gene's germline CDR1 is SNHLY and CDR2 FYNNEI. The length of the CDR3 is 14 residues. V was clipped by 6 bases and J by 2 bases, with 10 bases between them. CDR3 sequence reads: CASRNSINTGELFF. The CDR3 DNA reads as TGTGCCAGCAGGAACAGTATCAACACCGGGGAGCTGTTTTTT.

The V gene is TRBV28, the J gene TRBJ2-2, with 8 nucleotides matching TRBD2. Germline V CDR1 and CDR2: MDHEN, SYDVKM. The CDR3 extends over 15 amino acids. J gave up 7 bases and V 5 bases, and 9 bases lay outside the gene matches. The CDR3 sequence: CASSLGTRNGGELFF. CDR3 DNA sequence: TGTGCCAGCAGTCTCGGGACTAGGAACGGCGGGGAGCTGTTTTTT.

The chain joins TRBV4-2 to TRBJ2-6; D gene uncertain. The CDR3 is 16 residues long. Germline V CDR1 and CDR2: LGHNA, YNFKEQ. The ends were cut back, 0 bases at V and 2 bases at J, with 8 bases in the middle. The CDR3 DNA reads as TGTGCCAGCAGCCAAGACTTGGGGACTGGGGCCAACGTCCTGACTTTC. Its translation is CASSQDLGTGANVLTF.

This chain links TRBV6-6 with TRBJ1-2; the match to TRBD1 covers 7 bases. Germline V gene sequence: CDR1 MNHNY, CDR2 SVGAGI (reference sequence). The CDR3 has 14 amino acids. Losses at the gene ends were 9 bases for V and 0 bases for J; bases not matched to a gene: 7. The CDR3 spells CASSGTASNYGYTF. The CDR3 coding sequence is TGTGCCAGTTCCGGGACAGCCTCTAACTATGGCTACACCTTC.